One sample yielded the 17 T cell receptor beta chains listed below, sequenced in a study of shared clonotypes between healthy human individuals. Some clones are missing from TCRdb's copy, which holds only in-frame ones; the method was immunoSEQ multiplex PCR. This sample has hundreds of thousands of clones; less than 80% occur once, and the top ten carry 1.5% to 2%. The sample taken for sequencing was memory CD4+ T cells sorted from blood. Subset in this sample: CD45RA-negative fraction. All receptors derive from a woman aged 25-40 years in good health.

This clone has only a few counts. The chain uses TRBV5-4 and TRBJ2-1, with D perhaps being TRBD1 or TRBD2 (5 bases each). CDR1 is SGHNT and CDR2 is YYREEE in the germline V gene (reference sequence). This CDR3 has 15 amino acids. The V end was cut by 4 bases, the J end by 6 bases, with 17 bases between. CDR3 sequence reads: CASSPIGENPNEQFF. The CDR3 DNA reads TGTGCCAGCAGCCCAATAGGGGAGAATCCCAATGAGCAGTTCTTC. Complete variable domain (other parts from reference TRBV5-4 and TRBJ2-1): ETGVTQSPTHLIKTRGQQVTLRCSSQSGHNTVSWYQQALGQGPQFIFQYYREEENGRGNFPPRFSGLQFPNYSSELNVNALELDDSALYLCASSPIGENPNEQFFGPGTRLTVL.

The chain joins TRBV19 to TRBJ2-5, with TRBD2 matching over 8 bases. Germline V gene lookup returns CDR1 LNHDA and CDR2 SQIVND (reference sequence). V was clipped by 6 bases and J by 5 bases; unmatched bases: 8. CDR3 length: 14 residues. This CDR3 reads CASSPLAEVETQYF. CDR3 DNA sequence: TGTGCCAGTAGCCCACTAGCGGAGGTTGAGACCCAGTACTTC.

This chain connects TRBV11-2 to TRBJ2-2; 13 bases fit TRBD2. The length of the CDR3 is 15 residues. Trimming at V came to 3 bases and at J to 6 bases, leaving 1 base not matched to a gene. Germline loops: CDR1 SGHAT, CDR2 FQNNGV. For the CDR3, the DNA is TGTGCCAGCAGCTTCGGACTAGCGGGAGCCGGGGAGCTGTTTTTT. Translation: CASSFGLAGAGELFF. The variable domain in full, completed from reference TRBV11-2 and TRBJ2-2, reads EAGVAQSPRYKIIEKRQSVAFWCNPISGHATLYWYQQILGQGPKLLIQFQNNGVVDDSQLPKDRFSAERLKGVDSTLKIQPAKLEDSAVYLCASSFGLAGAGELFFGEGSRLTVL.

This clone was counted a single time. The chain employs TRBV5-1 and TRBJ2-5, with D possibly being TRBD1 (6 bases). This CDR3 is 15 amino acids long. V lost 5 bases and J lost 3, with 17 bases in between. Germline V gives CDR1 SGHRS, CDR2 YFSETQ. The CDR3 DNA reads as TGCGCCAGCAGGATACAGGGTTGGGGCGAAGAGACCCAGTACTTC. It specifies CASRIQGWGEETQYF.

V and J are TRBV7-9 and TRBJ2-7; D gene uncertain. Trimming removed 5 bases from V and 1 base from J, with 12 bases in between. Germline assignment: CDR1 SEHNR and CDR2 FQNEAQ (reference sequence). This CDR3 region has 14 residues. Here the CDR3 DNA reads TGTGCCAGCAGCCAGCAGGCGGATTCCTACGAGCAGTACTTC. Translation: CASSQQADSYEQYF. Full variable domain (rest looked up from reference TRBV7-9 and TRBJ2-7): DTGVSQNPRHKITKRGQNVTFRCDPISEHNRLYWYRQTLGQGPEFLTYFQNEAQLEKSRLLSDRFSAERPKGSFSTLEIQRTEQGDSAMYLCASSQQADSYEQYFGPGTRLTVT.

As concerns this clone: A single base is all that separates this from a far larger clone, so a read error is likely. The same CDR3 is also encoded by other DNA sequences in this sample. CDR3 sequence (DNA): TGTGCCAGCAGTGACAGCTACGAGCAGTACTTC. Protein product: CASSDSYEQYF. The rearrangement uses TRBV2 and TRBJ2-7; no clear D. With 3 bases removed from V and 3 bases from J, the gap between germline ends came to 3 bases. Per the germline V gene, CDR1 is SNHLY and CDR2 is FYNNEI. The CDR3 has 11 residues. Using reference TRBV2 and TRBJ2-7 for the parts outside the CDR3, the full variable domain is EPEVTQTPSHQVTQMGQEVILRCVPISNHLYFYWYRQILGQKVEFLVSFYNNEISEKSEIFDDQFSVERPDGSNFTLKIRSTKLEDSAMYFCASSDSYEQYFGPGTRLTVT.

This clone was seen once. The chain combines TRBV6-5 with TRBJ2-7; D might be TRBD2 (5 bases). V was shortened by 4 bases and J by 0 bases, with 16 bases between the two germline ends. This CDR3 has 16 residues. Per germline, CDR1 MNHEY and CDR2 SVGAGI. The CDR3 reads CASSSPRAGSSYEQYF. The CDR3 DNA reads TGTGCCAGCAGTTCCCCGCGGGCAGGAAGCTCCTACGAGCAGTACTTC.

The DNA for the CDR3 is TGTGCCAGCAGCCAATATAGCGGGAGCTACGAGCAGTACTTC. Translating it yields CASSQYSGSYEQYF. V gene TRBV4-2 combines with J gene TRBJ2-7; 9 nucleotides line up with TRBD2. Germline CDR1 and CDR2: LGHNA and YNFKEQ. Germline trimming cut 2 bases from V and 3 bases from J; bases unmatched to any gene: 2. CDR3 length: 14 amino acids.

This chain links TRBV27 with TRBJ2-7, with D perhaps TRBD1 (7 bases). CDR1 and CDR2 (germline): MNHEY, SMNVEV (reference sequence). V lost 3 bases to trimming and J lost 2 bases, with 20 bases between them. The CDR3 has 17 amino acids. The CDR3 here is CASSFGGNRDSPYEQYF. The CDR3 DNA sequence: TGTGCCAGCAGTTTCGGGGGTAACCGGGACAGTCCCTACGAGCAGTACTTC.

V gene TRBV12-5 combines with J gene TRBJ2-7; TRBD1 matches 7 bases. Trimming took 1 base from V and 3 from J; bases not matched to a gene: 15. Germline-derived CDR1 and CDR2 are LGHNT and FRNRAP. There are 18 residues in the CDR3. Here the CDR3 reads CASGLALRLRDRYYEQYF. CDR3 bases: TGTGCTAGTGGTTTGGCGCTGAGGTTAAGGGACAGATACTACGAGCAGTACTTC.

V is TRBV25-1 and J is TRBJ2-1, with 13 bases fitting TRBD2. This CDR3 is 16 amino acids long. With 2 bases clipped from V and 2 bases from J, the junction kept 0 bases outside the gene matches. Germline loops: CDR1 MGHDK, CDR2 SYGVNS. In DNA form, the CDR3 reads TGTGCCAGCAGTGAAGGGACTAGCGGGACCTACAATGAGCAGTTCTTC. Translating gives CASSEGTSGTYNEQFF.

V usage is TRBV7-9 and J usage is TRBJ2-2; 10 nucleotides match TRBD2. V gave up 1 base and J gave up 1 base; unmatched junction bases: 3. Germline V gives CDR1 SEHNR, CDR2 FQNEAQ (reference sequence). The CDR3 runs 17 residues. CDR3 residues: CASSLVGTSENTGELFF. The CDR3 nucleotides are TGTGCCAGCAGCTTAGTCGGGACTAGCGAGAACACCGGGGAGCTGTTTTTT.

The J gene is TRBJ2-2, the V gene TRBV11-3, with TRBD1 as a possible D gene (6 bases). The CDR3 consists of 15 residues. The ends were cut back, 3 bases at V and 4 bases at J, with 12 bases in the middle. Germline V lookup: CDR1 SGHNT, CDR2 YENEEA. The CDR3 DNA follows: TGTGCCAGCAGCTTGGGAGTAGGGGGCACCGGGGAGCTGTTTTTT. Protein sequence: CASSLGVGGTGELFF.

The chain links TRBV7-2 to TRBJ2-1, with 8 bases fitting TRBD1. CDR1 is SGHTA, CDR2 FQGNSA, per germline. The CDR3 extends over 16 amino acids. The J segment lost 0 bases and the V segment lost 4 bases, leaving 5 bases of the junction unmatched. CDR3 coding DNA: TGTGCCAGCAGCTCCCGAGGACAGGGCTCCTACAATGAGCAGTTCTTC. It translates to CASSSRGQGSYNEQFF.

The chain combines TRBV5-1 with TRBJ1-1; D uncertain. The V gene lost 1 base and the J gene lost 5 bases, with 12 bases spanning the gap. The CDR3 totals 14 residues. Germline V lookup: CDR1 SGHRS, CDR2 YFSETQ. DNA for the CDR3: TGCGCCAGCAGCTTGTCGGGCATTGAGACTGAAGCTTTCTTT. Protein product: CASSLSGIETEAFF.

The count of this clone is one. The gene calls are TRBV10-1 and TRBJ2-5; the D gene is possibly TRBD1 (7 bases). V was cut by 2 bases and J by 5 bases, with 21 bases left in between. CDR1 is WNHNN, CDR2 SYGVQD, per germline (reference sequence). The length of the CDR3 is 17 residues. The CDR3 DNA reads TGCGCCAGCAGTGAGGGGGGGCTCCGGGACAGAAAGGAGACCCAGTACTTC. Its protein is CASSEGGLRDRKETQYF.

A single count supports this clone. V is TRBV5-1 and J is TRBJ1-2; 7 bases are a match to TRBD1. After removal of 0 bases from V and 0 bases from J, the junction contained 8 bases not matched to a gene. CDR3 length equals 17 residues. Germline V gene data show CDR1 as SGHRS and CDR2 as YFSETQ. For the CDR3, the DNA is TGCGCCAGCAGCTTGGCGGGGGGACAGTCAGCTAACTATGGCTACACCTTC. Its protein is CASSLAGGQSANYGYTF.